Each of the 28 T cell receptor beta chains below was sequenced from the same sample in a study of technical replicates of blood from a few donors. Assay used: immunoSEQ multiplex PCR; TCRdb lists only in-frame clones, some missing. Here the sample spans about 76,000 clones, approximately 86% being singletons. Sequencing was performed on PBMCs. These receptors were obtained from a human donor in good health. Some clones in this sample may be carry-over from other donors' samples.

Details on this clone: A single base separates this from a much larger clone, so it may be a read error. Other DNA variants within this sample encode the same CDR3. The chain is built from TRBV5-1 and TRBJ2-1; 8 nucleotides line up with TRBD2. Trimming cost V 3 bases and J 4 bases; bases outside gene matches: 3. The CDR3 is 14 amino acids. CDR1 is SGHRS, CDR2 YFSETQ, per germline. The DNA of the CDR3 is TGCGCCAGCAGCTCCGCGGGAGGATACAATGAGCAGTTCTTC. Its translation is CASSSAGGYNEQFF.

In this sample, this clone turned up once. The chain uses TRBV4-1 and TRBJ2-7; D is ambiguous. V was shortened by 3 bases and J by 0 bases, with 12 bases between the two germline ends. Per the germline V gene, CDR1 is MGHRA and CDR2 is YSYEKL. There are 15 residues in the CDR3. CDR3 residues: CASSQTRWNSYEQYF. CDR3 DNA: TGCGCCAGCAGCCAGACCAGGTGGAACTCCTACGAGCAGTACTTC.

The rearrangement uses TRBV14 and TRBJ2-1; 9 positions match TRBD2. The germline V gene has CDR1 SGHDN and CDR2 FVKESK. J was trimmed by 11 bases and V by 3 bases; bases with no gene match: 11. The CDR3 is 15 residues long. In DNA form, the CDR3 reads TGTGCCAGCAGCCAGACTGGGGGTAGCGGGAGCCAGCAGTTCTTC. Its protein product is CASSQTGGSGSQQFF.

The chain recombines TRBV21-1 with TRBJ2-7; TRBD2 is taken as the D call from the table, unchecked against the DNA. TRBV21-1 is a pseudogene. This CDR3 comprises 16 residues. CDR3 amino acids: CASRGLADLLSYEQYF. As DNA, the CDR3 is TGTGCCAGCAGGGGACTAGCGGATCTTCTTTCCTACGAGCAGTACTTC.

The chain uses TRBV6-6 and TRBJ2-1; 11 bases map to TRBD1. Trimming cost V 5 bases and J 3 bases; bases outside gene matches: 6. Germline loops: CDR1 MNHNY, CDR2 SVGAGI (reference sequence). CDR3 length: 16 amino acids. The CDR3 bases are TGTGCCAGCAGTACTTGGGACAGGGGGGACTACAATGAGCAGTTCTTC. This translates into CASSTWDRGDYNEQFF.

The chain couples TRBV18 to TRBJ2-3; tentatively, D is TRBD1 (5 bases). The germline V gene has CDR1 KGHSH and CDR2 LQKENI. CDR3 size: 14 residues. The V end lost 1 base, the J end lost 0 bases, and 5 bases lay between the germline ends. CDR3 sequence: CASSPQGSTDTQYF. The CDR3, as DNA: TGTGCCAGCTCACCACAGGGGAGCACAGATACGCAGTATTTT.

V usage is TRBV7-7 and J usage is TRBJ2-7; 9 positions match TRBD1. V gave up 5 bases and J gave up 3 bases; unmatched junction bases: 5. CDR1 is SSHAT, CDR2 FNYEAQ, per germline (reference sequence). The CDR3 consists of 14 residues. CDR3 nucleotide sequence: TGTGCCAGCAGCCCGGGACAGGGAGGCTACGAGCAGTACTTC. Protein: CASSPGQGGYEQYF. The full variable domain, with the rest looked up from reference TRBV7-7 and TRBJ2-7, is GAGVSQSPRYKVTKRGQDVTLRCDPISSHATLYWYQQALGQGPEFLTYFNYEAQPDKSGLPSDRFSAERPEGSISTLTIQRTEQRDSAMYRCASSPGQGGYEQYFGPGTRLTVT.

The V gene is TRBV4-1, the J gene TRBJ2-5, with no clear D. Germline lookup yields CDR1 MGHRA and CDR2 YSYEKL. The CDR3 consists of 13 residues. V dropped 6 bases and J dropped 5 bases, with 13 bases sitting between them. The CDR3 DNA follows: TGCGCCAGCAGTCATGGGCCGGCGGAGACCCAGTACTTC. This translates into CASSHGPAETQYF.

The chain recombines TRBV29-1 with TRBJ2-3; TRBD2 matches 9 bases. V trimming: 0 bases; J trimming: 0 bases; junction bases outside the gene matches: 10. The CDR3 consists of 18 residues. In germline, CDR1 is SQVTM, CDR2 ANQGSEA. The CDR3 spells CSVEDRRGGGASTDTQYF. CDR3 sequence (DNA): TGCAGCGTTGAAGATCGTCGCGGGGGGGGAGCTAGCACAGATACGCAGTATTTT.

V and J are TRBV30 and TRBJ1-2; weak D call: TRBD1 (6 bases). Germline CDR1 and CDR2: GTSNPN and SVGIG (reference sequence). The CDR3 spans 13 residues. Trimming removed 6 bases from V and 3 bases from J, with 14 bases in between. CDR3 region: CACTRGGDYGYTF. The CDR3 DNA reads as TGTGCCTGCACAAGGGGGGGCGACTATGGCTACACCTTC.

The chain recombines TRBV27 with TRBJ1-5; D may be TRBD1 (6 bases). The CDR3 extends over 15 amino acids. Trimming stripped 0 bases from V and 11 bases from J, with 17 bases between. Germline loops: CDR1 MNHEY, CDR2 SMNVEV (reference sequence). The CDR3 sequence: CASSLSSAGATTQHF. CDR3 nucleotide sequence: TGTGCCAGCAGTTTATCGTCGGCAGGGGCGACCACCCAGCATTTT.

This CDR3 is CASSTNNRGRLYNEQFF. Here the CDR3 DNA reads TGTGCCAGCAGCACAAATAACAGGGGAAGGCTTTACAATGAGCAGTTCTTC. The chain recombines TRBV7-9 with TRBJ2-1; 7 positions match TRBD1. CDR1 SEHNR and CDR2 FQNEAQ come from the germline V gene (reference sequence). This CDR3 is built from 17 residues. The junction had 14 bases not matched to a gene; V was cut back by 5 bases and J by 4 bases. Complete variable domain (other parts from reference TRBV7-9 and TRBJ2-1): DTGVSQNPRHKITKRGQNVTFRCDPISEHNRLYWYRQTLGQGPEFLTYFQNEAQLEKSRLLSDRFSAERPKGSFSTLEIQRTEQGDSAMYLCASSTNNRGRLYNEQFFGPGTRLTVL.

CDR3 DNA sequence: TGTGCCAGCAGTGGACAGGGGGCGCGACAGCCCCAGCATTTT. This gives the protein CASSGQGARQPQHF. The chain is built from TRBV2 and TRBJ1-5; 10 nucleotides match TRBD1. CDR1 and CDR2 from the germline V gene are SNHLY and FYNNEI. Losses at the gene ends were 4 bases for V and 7 bases for J; bases not matched to a gene: 4. CDR3 length equals 14 residues.

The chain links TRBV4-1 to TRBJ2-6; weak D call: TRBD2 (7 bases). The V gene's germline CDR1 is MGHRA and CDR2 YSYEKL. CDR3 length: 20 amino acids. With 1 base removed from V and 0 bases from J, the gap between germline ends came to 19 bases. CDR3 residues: CASSQGGRGTRSSGANVLTF. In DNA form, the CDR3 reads TGCGCCAGCAGCCAAGGGGGGAGGGGGACCCGAAGCTCTGGGGCCAACGTCCTGACTTTC.

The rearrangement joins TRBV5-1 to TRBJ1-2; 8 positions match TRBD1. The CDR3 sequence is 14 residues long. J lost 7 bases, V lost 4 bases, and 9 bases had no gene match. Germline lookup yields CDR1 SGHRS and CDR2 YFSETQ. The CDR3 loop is CASSTTQGAGGYTF. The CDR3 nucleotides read TGCGCCAGCAGCACCACCCAGGGGGCGGGTGGCTACACCTTC. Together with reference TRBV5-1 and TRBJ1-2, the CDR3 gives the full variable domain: KAGVTQTPRYLIKTRGQQVTLSCSPISGHRSVSWYQQTPGQGLQFLFEYFSETQRNKGNFPGRFSGRQFSNSRSEMNVSTLELGDSALYLCASSTTQGAGGYTFGSGTRLTVV.

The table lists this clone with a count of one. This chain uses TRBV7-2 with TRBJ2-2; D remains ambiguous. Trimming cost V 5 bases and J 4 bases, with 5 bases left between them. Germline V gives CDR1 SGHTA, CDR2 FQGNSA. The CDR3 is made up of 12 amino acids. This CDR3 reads CASSRSTGELFF. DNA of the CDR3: TGTGCCAGCAGCCGGAGCACCGGGGAGCTGTTTTTT.

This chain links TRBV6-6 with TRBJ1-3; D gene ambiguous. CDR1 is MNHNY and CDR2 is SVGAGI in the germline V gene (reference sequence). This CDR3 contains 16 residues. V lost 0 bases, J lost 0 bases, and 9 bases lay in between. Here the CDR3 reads CASSYSSFGSGNTIYF. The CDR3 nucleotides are TGTGCCAGCAGTTACTCGAGTTTTGGCTCTGGAAACACCATATATTTT.

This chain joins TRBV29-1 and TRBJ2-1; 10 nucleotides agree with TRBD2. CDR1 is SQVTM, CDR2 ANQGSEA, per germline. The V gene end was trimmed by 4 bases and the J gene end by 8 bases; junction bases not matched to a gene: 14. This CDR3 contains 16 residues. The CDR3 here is CSVASPSGRAGDEQFF. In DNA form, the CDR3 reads TGCAGCGTTGCTTCACCCAGCGGGAGGGCCGGGGATGAGCAGTTCTTC.

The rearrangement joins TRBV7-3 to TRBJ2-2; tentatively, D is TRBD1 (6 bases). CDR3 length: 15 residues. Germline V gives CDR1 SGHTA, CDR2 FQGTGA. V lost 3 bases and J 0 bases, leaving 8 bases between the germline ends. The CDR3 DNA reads TGTGCCAGCAGCTTGGGGGCAGCGAACACCGGGGAGCTGTTTTTT. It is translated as CASSLGAANTGELFF.

The CDR3 reads CASSQDREPGELFF. CDR3 bases: TGTGCCAGCAGCCAAGATCGAGAACCCGGGGAGCTGTTTTTT. The J gene is TRBJ2-2, the V gene TRBV4-2; D is undetermined. The CDR3 is 14 residues long. Germline values: CDR1 LGHNA, CDR2 YNFKEQ. V gave up 0 bases and J gave up 6 bases, with 8 bases separating them.

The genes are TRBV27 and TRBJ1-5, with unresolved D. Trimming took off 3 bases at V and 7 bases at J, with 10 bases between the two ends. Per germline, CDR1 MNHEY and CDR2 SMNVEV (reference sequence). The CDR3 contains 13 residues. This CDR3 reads CASSFSSIQPQHF. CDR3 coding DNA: TGTGCCAGCAGTTTTAGCTCCATACAGCCCCAGCATTTT.

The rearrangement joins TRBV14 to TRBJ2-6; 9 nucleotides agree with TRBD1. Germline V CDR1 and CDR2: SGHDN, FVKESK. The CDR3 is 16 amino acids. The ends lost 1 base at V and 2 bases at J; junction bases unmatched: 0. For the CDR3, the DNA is TGTGCCAGCAGCCAAGGGGACAGGGCTGGGGCCAACGTCCTGACTTTC. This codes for CASSQGDRAGANVLTF.

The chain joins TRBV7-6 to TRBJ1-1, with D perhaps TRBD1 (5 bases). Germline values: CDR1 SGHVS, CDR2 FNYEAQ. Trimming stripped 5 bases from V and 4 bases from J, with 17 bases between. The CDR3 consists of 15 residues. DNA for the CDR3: TGTGCCAGCAGCCCCGGGGGACGGTTGGCCACTGAAGCTTTCTTT. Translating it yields CASSPGGRLATEAFF.

The CDR3 nucleotides are TGTGCCAGCAGCTTATCCGGGCCTTCGGGGGAGACCCAGTACTTC. It is translated as CASSLSGPSGETQYF. The rearrangement joins TRBV11-2 to TRBJ2-5, with D perhaps TRBD2 (5 bases). Germline lookup yields CDR1 SGHAT and CDR2 FQNNGV. The CDR3 covers 15 residues. With 2 bases removed from V and 5 bases from J, the gap between germline ends came to 15 bases.

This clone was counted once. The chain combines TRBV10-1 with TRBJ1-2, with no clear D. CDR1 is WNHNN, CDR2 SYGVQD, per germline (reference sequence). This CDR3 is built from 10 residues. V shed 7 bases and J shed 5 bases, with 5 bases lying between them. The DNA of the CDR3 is TGCGCCAGCACCCTATATGGCTACACCTTC. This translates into CASTLYGYTF.

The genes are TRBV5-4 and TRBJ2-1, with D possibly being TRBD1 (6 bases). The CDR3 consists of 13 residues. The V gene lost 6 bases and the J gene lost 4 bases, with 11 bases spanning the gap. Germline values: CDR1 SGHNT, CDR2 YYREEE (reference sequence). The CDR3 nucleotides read TGTGCCAGCACATTAACAGGGTACAATGAGCAGTTCTTC. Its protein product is CASTLTGYNEQFF. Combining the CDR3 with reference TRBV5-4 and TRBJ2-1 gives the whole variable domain ETGVTQSPTHLIKTRGQQVTLRCSSQSGHNTVSWYQQALGQGPQFIFQYYREEENGRGNFPPRFSGLQFPNYSSELNVNALELDDSALYLCASTLTGYNEQFFGPGTRLTVL.

The CDR3, as DNA: TGTGCCAGCAGCTTACCTAAGGGGGCGGCGGAGACCCAGTACTTC. Translating gives CASSLPKGAAETQYF. The V call is TRBV7-9, the J call TRBJ2-5; TRBD1 aligns across 7 bases. Germline CDR1 SEHNR, CDR2 FQNEAQ (reference sequence). The V segment lost 2 bases and the J segment 5 bases; nucleotides outside the gene matches: 8. The CDR3 extends over 15 amino acids.

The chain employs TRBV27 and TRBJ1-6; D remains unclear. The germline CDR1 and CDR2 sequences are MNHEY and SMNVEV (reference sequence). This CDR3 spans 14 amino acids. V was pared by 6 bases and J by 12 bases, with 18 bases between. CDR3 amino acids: CASRGGGRSGPLHF. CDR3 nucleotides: TGTGCCAGCAGGGGAGGCGGCAGAAGTGGACCCCTCCACTTT.